These T cell receptor beta chains were read from a single sample in a study of human T cells and chemical hapten exposure. TCRdb re-analysed the reads in MiXCR, keeping a single row per CDR3 protein. The repertoire consists of about 120,000 distinct CDR3 sequences, with around 9% occurring once and the leading ten covering 1.4%. The sample taken for sequencing was whole blood. Every receptor here comes from a human donor in good health. Some clones in this sample may be carry-over from other donors' samples. Each CDR3 is given with its conserved first and last residue. Each record gives: V gene, J gene, CDR3 protein.

TRBV7-2	TRBJ2-2	CASSLVSRPNTGELFF
TRBV5-5	TRBJ2-2	CASSRLHRVNTGELFF
TRBV11-2	TRBJ1-4	CASSLATRANEKLFF
TRBV12-3/TRBV12-4	TRBJ1-5	CASRITSDQPQHF
TRBV12-3/TRBV12-4	TRBJ2-3	CASSFVLQGTDTQYF
TRBV6-1	TRBJ2-3	CASSEAWEDTQYF
TRBV6-6	TRBJ2-7	CASSGAKVEQYF
TRBV28	TRBJ2-1	CASSLFRPGRGNEQFF
TRBV11-1	TRBJ1-1	CASSLNRVNEAFF
TRBV5-8	TRBJ2-7	CASSITTWEQYF
TRBV11-2	TRBJ1-5	CASSLAPRTADQPQHF
TRBV11-2	TRBJ1-2	CASSLGGQGRGYTF
TRBV20-1	TRBJ2-2	CSASRTGVTGELFF
TRBV7-9	TRBJ1-4	CASQTYRATNEKLFF
TRBV6-5	TRBJ2-2	CASRQTSGANTGELFF
TRBV29-1	TRBJ2-1	CSVDGPNEQFF
TRBV3-1	TRBJ2-1	CASSQVAFWTYNEQFF
TRBV21-1	TRBJ1-4	CASSWRRVPNEKLFF
TRBV20-1	TRBJ2-7	CSASDRGRYEQYF
TRBV20-1	TRBJ2-1	CSARVSGRAREQFF
TRBV6-1	TRBJ2-5	CASRALGQETQYF
TRBV6-2/TRBV6-3	TRBJ1-1	CASSYGENTEAFF
TRBV27	TRBJ1-5	CASSLRGFNQPQHF
TRBV7-3	TRBJ2-1	CASSLPLGAGGNSYNEQFF
TRBV2	TRBJ1-5	CASSGGAGTGGQPQHF
TRBV20-1	TRBJ2-1	CSASPGGPYNEQFF
TRBV12-3/TRBV12-4	TRBJ2-5	CASSWGSREFGQETQYF